Detailed here is one T cell receptor beta chain. Its antigen is still unknown. No qualities accompany the bases; no much larger clone lies one base away. This sample was included in a study of shared clonotypes between healthy human individuals (dated by TCRdb to 2019 to 2021). A note on the overall study: The cohort included a few men and a couple of women between 18 and 49 years of age. Per donor, three plates each were used for CD4 naive and CD4 memory, two for CD8 naive, and one for CD8 memory. Between about 0.94 and 8.9 billion PBMCs per donor were obtained by leukapheresis. The study deeply sequenced blood TCR repertoires of 5 or 6 healthy adults to estimate repertoire size and the extent of clonotype sharing between individuals. To increase sequencing depth and limit assay-specific biases, TCR repertoire library preparation and sequencing were carried out by different laboratories using diverse techniques. Paper-wide results and their limitations: Because the study included a small number of donors, the genetic and exposure-history diversity represented was limited. Estimated clonotype richness was generally larger for naive than for memory subsets. Compared with non-shared clonotypes, clonotypes shared by all four sorted-subset donors had higher generation probabilities. Sampling was restricted to blood, and TCR repertoires in tissues likely differ from the TCR repertoires found in blood. Pairwise subsampling indicated that sequencing depth was expected to affect the degree of clonotype sharing among donors. Even with the large sequencing depth, rarefaction of the sorted-subset datasets indicated that sequencing was incomplete. Roughly 5% of naive CD4, 3.5% of naive CD8, around 2.3% of memory CD4, and around 0.4% of memory CD8 clonotypes were shared across several donors.

Healthy HIV-negative adults with no recently reported acute infections or vaccinations were included as donors. All donors were Caucasian adults living in Nashville, Tennessee, USA. CD4+ T cells were enriched through magnetic negative selection, after which naive cells were positively selected on CD45RA and the remaining negative fraction served as the memory subset. Blood was obtained by leukapheresis, after which PBMCs were separated by Ficoll-Histopaque density gradient centrifugation and cryopreserved in liquid nitrogen vapor phase. Purity and quantity of every magnetically sorted T cell population were checked by analytical flow cytometry. Genomic DNA was isolated from every sorted fraction and measured by UV absorbance on a Nanodrop 2000c. TCR CDR3 regions were amplified from genomic DNA by multiplex PCR using the deep immunoSEQ assay. For each cell subset, the extracted genomic DNA was distributed evenly across all wells of several immunoSEQ 96-well plates, and each plate served as one replicate. Each replicate PCR for sorted subsets received about 180 ng genomic DNA, equal to tens of thousands of T cell genomes. The purified libraries were quantified using a Qubit 3.0 fluorometer, sized with a Bioanalyzer 2100, and then quantified again using the KAPA Library Quantification kit. Each immunoSEQ 96-well plate was sequenced on its own single-read 150-cycle Illumina NextSeq 550 flow cell. Processing in the source paper ran as follows. Because the immunoSEQ output included only junctional sequences and no quality scores, the filtering could not be the same as the filtering used for full-length reads. To assign V/J genes and CDR3, sequences were annotated against IMGT germline references using PyIR, a Python wrapper for IgBLAST v1.9. Any read was removed if the V/J assignment was weak (E-value above 1e-6), the CDR3 was missing, or the read contained stop codons, out-of-frame junctions, or ambiguous translated residues. V3J clonotypes were defined as sequences sharing the same inferred V gene, J gene, and CDR3 amino acid sequence. Percentage overlap between repertoires was computed as shared unique clonotypes divided by the size of the smaller repertoire. Three approaches were used to assess repertoire richness: RTK rarefaction, the Chao1 estimator, and Recon v2.1 estimates of unobserved clonotypes. For all TCRbeta clonotypes obtained by the gDNA method from a few donors, generation probabilities were computed with OLGA. TCRdb provides this immuneACCESS table in a form limited to in-frame rearrangements. Some clones are lacking; in checked studies, under half of them reflect an unresolved V gene, and why the rest are absent is not known. The V and J calls and the clone size are those of that table, but D and trimming were determined from the DNA. Within this sample are some 2,400,000 clones, with almost 96% of them counted one time only. Jointly, the top ten make up approximately 0.13% of the sample.

The germline V gene encodes CDR1 SGHDT and CDR2 YYEEEE. Cut back by 1 base and 3 bases, the V and J ends lie 2 bases apart. The CDR3 has 13 amino acids, counting the end cysteine and phenylalanine. Just the 39-base CDR3 DNA is kept, in frame starting at base 1. The source material was naive CD4+ T cells sorted from blood. The sample's cell subset or site, from its label and the paper: CD45RA+ positively selected. Rearrangement joined TRBV5-6 to TRBJ1-6, with the D gene not clear enough to name. This TCR derives from a man aged 18 to 30 in good health. The DNA is as follows: TGTGCCAGCAGCTTGAACTATAATTCACCCCTCCACTTT. Its protein product is CASSLNYNSPLHF.